This T cell receptor (beta chain) is drawn from a study of T-cell reconstitution after alpha-beta-depleted transplantation in children. Germline V lookup: CDR1 SGDLS, CDR2 YYNGEE. This CDR3 spans 13 amino acids. Trimming stripped 4 bases from V and 3 bases from J, with 7 bases between. This clonotype has only a few counts. The library targeted TCRbeta and was prepared with unique molecular identifiers. In TCRdb, the PCR reads were re-called with MiXCR into one record per CDR3 protein. The table includes roughly 590,000 distinct CDR3 sequences, 16% detected once. The sequencing here drew on PBMCs from the stem cell graft donor, taken from the stem cell graft. The V gene is TRBV9, the J gene TRBJ2-2; D remains unclear. The clonotype was recovered from a human donor who donated a stem cell graft to a child with acute myeloid leukemia. The CDR3 bases are TGTGCCAGCAGCCCCCCCCACACCGGGGAGCTGTTTTTT. Encoded protein: CASSPPHTGELFF.